The 15 T cell receptor beta chains below come from one sample, sequenced in a study of regulatory T cells in long-lasting Graves disease. Time point meaning: newly diagnosed GD, antithyroid drugs for less than 3 months. Construction of the TCR library relied on RNA isolated from PBMCs. Construction of the TCR beta libraries employed iRepertoire HTBI primers in conjunction with Arm-PCR of CDR3 regions. TCRdb called the multiplex PCR reads again in MiXCR, with one record for every CDR3 protein. This sample has 450,000 to 500,000 distinct CDR3 sequences, with 15% to 20% found just once. This same sample was also part of a study on T cells in Graves' hyperthyroidism and ophthalmopathy.

The sequencing used peripheral blood mononuclear cells (PBMCs), collected at new diagnosis, from a patient treated with antithyroid drugs. All receptors derive from a man aged 40-49 years with Graves disease.

This clonotype has a count of ten or more. The rearrangement joins TRBV12-3 or TRBV12-4 to TRBJ2-2; TRBD2 aligns across 11 bases. J was trimmed by 1 base and V by 1 base; bases with no gene match: 5. This CDR3 contains 18 residues. The CDR3 sequence is CASSLGGLADKNTGELFF. CDR3 sequence (DNA): TGTGCCAGCAGTTTAGGGGGACTAGCGGACAAGAACACCGGGGAGCTGTTTTTT.

There are many counts of this clonotype. The chain has TRBV28 and TRBJ1-2; D gene ambiguous. Between the trimmed V and J ends, which lost 2 bases and 3 bases, there was a span of 7 bases. The CDR3 spans 13 residues. The germline gives CDR1 MDHEN, CDR2 SYDVKM. CDR3 amino acids: CASSLNLYYGYTF. The CDR3 coding sequence is TGTGCCAGCAGTTTAAATCTCTACTATGGCTACACCTTC.

The rearrangement links TRBV20-1 to TRBJ2-7, with D tentatively TRBD2 (5 bases). The CDR3 has 16 residues. V shed 0 bases and J shed 0 bases, with 15 bases lying between them. CDR1 DFQATT and CDR2 SNEGSKA come from the germline V gene (reference sequence). This chain's CDR3 is CSARDGHRGFSYEQYF. Here the CDR3 DNA reads TGCAGTGCTAGAGATGGCCACCGGGGATTCTCCTACGAGCAGTACTTC.

This clonotype was seen a few times. This rearrangement joins TRBV4-2 to TRBJ1-1, with D unresolved. The germline V gene has CDR1 LGHNA and CDR2 YNFKEQ. This CDR3 is 14 amino acids long. Trimming removed 0 bases at V and 6 bases at J, with 11 bases between. The chain's CDR3 is CASSQEFGQAEAFF. The CDR3 DNA reads TGTGCCAGCAGCCAAGAGTTTGGGCAGGCTGAAGCTTTCTTT.

Many counts were recorded for this clonotype. The chain links TRBV10-3 to TRBJ2-3, with D tentatively TRBD1 or TRBD2 (5 bases each). CDR1 and CDR2 from the germline V gene are ENHRY and SYGVKD. The CDR3 has 17 residues. Trimming took off 4 bases at V and 0 bases at J, with 17 bases between the two ends. The CDR3 protein is CAISAGATGTSTDTQYF. CDR3 in DNA: TGTGCCATCAGTGCCGGGGCTACGGGCACTAGCACAGATACGCAGTATTTT.

This clonotype has more than one count but fewer than ten. J is TRBJ2-2 and V is TRBV12-3 or TRBV12-4, with D unclear. CDR3 length: 16 amino acids. V was shortened by 0 bases and J by 4 bases, with 12 bases between the two germline ends. The CDR3, as DNA: TGTGCCAGCAGTTTAGCGCCGGCAGTGGTCACCGGGGAGCTGTTTTTT. This codes for CASSLAPAVVTGELFF.

This clonotype appeared many times. The chain recombines TRBV2 with TRBJ2-1; weak D call: TRBD1 (5 bases). V lost 4 bases and J 8 bases, leaving 15 bases between the germline ends. Germline CDR1 and CDR2: SNHLY and FYNNEI. The CDR3 covers 14 residues. CDR3 DNA: TGTGCCAGCAGTGGGGGCCTCCGGGCCGATGAGCAGTTCTTC. Protein product: CASSGGLRADEQFF.

This clonotype showed up just a few times. This rearrangement joins TRBV30 to TRBJ1-5, with 8 bases matching TRBD1. Germline CDR1 reads GTSNPN; CDR2 reads SVGIG (reference sequence). The junction had 4 bases not matched to a gene; V was cut back by 0 bases and J by 3 bases. The CDR3 consists of 15 residues. The CDR3 region is CAWSVGTGHNQPQHF. CDR3 DNA sequence: TGTGCCTGGAGTGTCGGGACAGGTCACAATCAGCCCCAGCATTTT. Drawing the rest from reference TRBV30 and TRBJ1-5, the complete variable domain is SQTIHQWPATLVQPVGSPLSLECTVEGTSNPNLYWYRQAAGRGLQLLFYSVGIGQISSEVPQNLSASRPQDRQFILSSKKLLLSDSGFYLCAWSVGTGHNQPQHFGDGTRLSIL.

J is TRBJ2-5 and V is TRBV6-1; TRBD1 agrees at 7 bases. The junction had 12 bases not matched to a gene; V was cut back by 3 bases and J by 5 bases. Germline V gene lookup returns CDR1 MNHNS and CDR2 SASEGT. The CDR3 loop spans 16 amino acids. CDR3 coding DNA: TGTGCCAGCAGTGACGAGGGGGCAATCCGTATTGAGACCCAGTACTTC. Translated, it gives CASSDEGAIRIETQYF.

The chain couples TRBV20-1 to TRBJ1-1; no firm D call. V gave up 3 bases and J gave up 3 bases, with 14 bases separating them. This CDR3 comprises 14 residues. Looked up from germline, CDR1 is DFQATT and CDR2 is SNEGSKA (reference sequence). CDR3: CSASKAVGYTEAFF. In DNA, the CDR3 is TGCAGTGCTAGTAAAGCAGTTGGGTACACTGAAGCTTTCTTT.

This clonotype was counted ten times or more. This rearrangement joins TRBV18 to TRBJ2-3, with 8 bases identical to TRBD1. This CDR3 contains 14 residues. V was pared by 3 bases and J by 3 bases, with 2 bases of the junction left unmatched. CDR1 and CDR2 from the germline V gene are KGHSH and LQKENI. The CDR3 nucleotides read TGTGCCAGCTCACCCAGGGGGCTAACAGATACGCAGTATTTT. This gives the protein CASSPRGLTDTQYF.

To note about this clonotype: A junction boundary mismatches the germline segment, possibly from a read error. The chain employs TRBV7-6 and TRBJ2-7, with 10 bases fitting TRBD2. This CDR3 has 15 amino acids. From germline, CDR1 is SGHVS and CDR2 FNYEAQ. The CDR3 region has the DNA TGTGCCAGCAGTCCTTGGACTAGCGGAGCCTACAAGCAGTACTTC. Translated, it gives CASSPWTSGAYKQYF.

In its sample, this clonotype was seen many times. This chain links TRBV6-1 with TRBJ1-1; D possibly corresponds to TRBD1 (5 bases). The CDR3 runs 13 residues. CDR1 is MNHNS, CDR2 SASEGT, per germline. Trimming removed 7 bases at V and 5 bases at J, with 14 bases between. Here the CDR3 reads CASTDGGGTEAFF. In nucleotides, the CDR3 is TGTGCCAGCACCGACGGGGGGGGTACTGAAGCTTTCTTT.

Many counts were recorded for this clonotype. J is TRBJ2-1 and V is TRBV2, with 8 nucleotides matching TRBD2. The J segment lost 5 bases and the V segment lost 1 base, leaving 4 bases of the junction unmatched. The CDR3 runs 15 residues. Germline CDR1 SNHLY, CDR2 FYNNEI. CDR3 coding DNA: TGTGCCAGCAGTGAAGAGGGACTAGGAAACAATGAGCAGTTCTTC. This translates into CASSEEGLGNNEQFF.

The table lists this clonotype with many counts. J is TRBJ2-7 and V is TRBV28; 7 bases agree with TRBD2. There are 15 residues in the CDR3. The germline CDR1 and CDR2 sequences are MDHEN and SYDVKM. Losses at the gene ends were 6 bases for V and 6 bases for J; bases not matched to a gene: 14. CDR3 loop: CASRGSTSYRSEQYF. CDR3 DNA: TGTGCCAGCAGAGGCTCGACTAGCTACCGTTCCGAGCAGTACTTC.